Listed below are T cell receptor beta chains from one sample, sequenced in a study of monozygotic twins with inflammatory bowel disease. Reanalyzing the 5' RACE reads, TCRdb keeps one entry per CDR3 protein, without DNA. This sample's table reports around 230,000 distinct CDR3 sequences. The sample taken for sequencing was blood. The origin of the receptors is a human donor with ulcerative colitis or Crohn's disease, or a healthy co-twin of an affected twin (not recorded which). The CDR3 runs from the conserved cysteine through the conserved F or W.

J: TRBJ1-5; length: 16; V: TRBV7-9; CDR3: CASSLGAGESNQPQHF
J: TRBJ1-1; length: 14; V: TRBV12-3/TRBV12-4; CDR3: CASSFSRGVTEAFF
J: TRBJ1-1; length: 15; V: TRBV11-2; CDR3: CASSFETGGRTEAFF
J: TRBJ2-5; length: 14; V: TRBV11-3; CDR3: CASSVGPQGETQYF
J: TRBJ2-1; length: 15; V: TRBV20-1; CDR3: CSAGGLADAYNEQFF
J: TRBJ1-1; length: 13; V: TRBV20-1; CDR3: CSELPGQGTEAFF
J: TRBJ2-2; length: 16; V: TRBV2; CDR3: CASSEGLAGDTGELFF
J: TRBJ2-1; length: 17; V: TRBV3-1; CDR3: CASSPWTGGPTYNEQFF
J: TRBJ2-3; length: 15; V: TRBV7-8; CDR3: CASSFKGGETDTQYF
J: TRBJ1-5; length: 14; V: TRBV7-9; CDR3: CASSFDRAWQPQHF
J: TRBJ2-5; length: 13; V: TRBV19; CDR3: CASRRQNQETQYF
J: TRBJ1-1; length: 15; V: TRBV5-1; CDR3: CASSLGQGVGTEAFF
J: TRBJ2-2; length: 15; V: TRBV27; CDR3: CASSFGTRNTGELFF
J: TRBJ2-3; length: 11; V: TRBV11-2; CDR3: CATGETDTQYF
J: TRBJ1-3; length: 14; V: TRBV6-1; CDR3: CASSPLGAGNTIYF
J: TRBJ2-7; length: 14; V: TRBV29-1; CDR3: CSVIGTPSSYEQYF
J: TRBJ2-7; length: 14; V: TRBV5-1; CDR3: CASRGRQGEDEQYF